The rows below give T cell receptor beta chains drawn from one sample of a study of T-cell memory formation after mild COVID-19. MiXCR, run by TCRdb on the 5' RACE reads, gives a single entry per CDR3 protein. The sample contains about 620,000 distinct CDR3 sequences, under 20% of which appear only once. Specimen: PBMCs or a T cell subset sorted from them (not recorded which). Source of these receptors: an adult woman who had mild COVID-19 (a few samples of this study predate the infection). Cell type and time point are not known. Each CDR3 is given with its conserved first and last residue. Fields, in order: V gene, J gene, D gene, clone size, CDR3 protein, CDR3 DNA. The D gene is left open where the match is weak. A clone size is listed for some rows: how often the clone was seen (once, few, many), or a class if it is expanded.

V gene: TRBV5-1; J gene: TRBJ2-1; D gene: -; clone size: many; CDR3 protein: CASSLTDSYNEQFF; CDR3 DNA: TGCGCCAGCAGCTTAACCGATTCCTACAATGAGCAGTTCTTC
V gene: TRBV7-8; J gene: TRBJ2-5; D gene: -; clone size: few; CDR3 protein: CASSSKWAGAPQETQYF; CDR3 DNA: TGTGCCAGCAGCTCAAAATGGGCAGGGGCCCCCCAAGAGACCCAGTACTTC
V gene: TRBV6-2/TRBV6-3; J gene: TRBJ1-4; D gene: -; clone size: -; CDR3 protein: CASRLQGSNEKLFF; CDR3 DNA: TGTGCCAGCAGGTTACAGGGATCTAATGAAAAACTGTTTTTT
V gene: TRBV10-3; J gene: TRBJ1-3; D gene: -; clone size: once; CDR3 protein: CAISESNLSGNTIYF; CDR3 DNA: TGTGCCATCAGTGAGTCGAATCTTTCTGGAAACACCATATATTTT
V gene: TRBV5-1; J gene: TRBJ2-1; D gene: -; clone size: -; CDR3 protein: CSSRPPGLRGPPAEQFF; CDR3 DNA: TGCTCCAGCAGACCTCCAGGGTTGCGGGGGCCTCCCGCGGAGCAGTTCTTC
V gene: TRBV6-2/TRBV6-3; J gene: TRBJ2-2; D gene: TRBD1; clone size: few; CDR3 protein: CASRIHDRAGATGELFF; CDR3 DNA: TGTGCCAGCAGGATCCATGACAGGGCAGGGGCCACCGGGGAGCTGTTTTTT
V gene: TRBV29-1; J gene: TRBJ2-5; D gene: TRBD1; clone size: few; CDR3 protein: CSVAGTGFRETQYF; CDR3 DNA: TGCAGCGTTGCAGGGACAGGGTTTCGAGAGACCCAGTACTTC
V gene: TRBV20-1; J gene: TRBJ2-1; D gene: -; clone size: -; CDR3 protein: CSASFAGEQFF; CDR3 DNA: TGCAGTGCTTCCTTCGCGGGGGAGCAGTTCTTC
V gene: TRBV5-1; J gene: TRBJ2-2; D gene: TRBD2; clone size: -; CDR3 protein: CASSLTSGGASPTGELFF; CDR3 DNA: TGCGCCAGCAGCTTGACTAGCGGGGGGGCCTCTCCCACCGGGGAGCTGTTTTTT
V gene: TRBV30; J gene: TRBJ1-6; D gene: TRBD1; clone size: -; CDR3 protein: CAWTGTASNSPLHF; CDR3 DNA: TGTGCCTGGACAGGGACAGCCTCCAATTCACCCCTCCACTTT
V gene: TRBV3-1; J gene: TRBJ2-4; D gene: TRBD2; clone size: -; CDR3 protein: CASSQVRGIEENIQYF; CDR3 DNA: TGTGCCAGCAGCCAAGTGCGGGGGATCGAAGAAAACATTCAGTACTTC
V gene: TRBV5-6; J gene: TRBJ2-7; D gene: TRBD2; clone size: -; CDR3 protein: CASGLSGRKNEQYF; CDR3 DNA: TGTGCCAGCGGCCTAAGCGGGAGAAAGAACGAGCAGTACTTC
V gene: TRBV7-6; J gene: TRBJ2-7; D gene: -; clone size: many; CDR3 protein: CASSLGTGVYEQYF; CDR3 DNA: TGTGCCAGCAGCTTAGGGACCGGGGTCTACGAGCAGTACTTC
V gene: TRBV18; J gene: TRBJ2-3; D gene: TRBD1; clone size: few; CDR3 protein: CASSPEQGASDTQYF; CDR3 DNA: TGTGCCAGCTCACCAGAACAGGGGGCGTCAGATACGCAGTATTTT
V gene: TRBV30; J gene: TRBJ1-1; D gene: -; clone size: few; CDR3 protein: CAWSVGEGNTEAFF; CDR3 DNA: TGTGCCTGGAGTGTAGGAGAGGGCAACACTGAAGCTTTCTTT
V gene: TRBV9; J gene: TRBJ2-2; D gene: TRBD1; clone size: -; CDR3 protein: CASSWSRGTGDTGELFF; CDR3 DNA: TGTGCCAGCAGCTGGAGTCGGGGGACAGGGGACACCGGGGAGCTGTTTTTT
V gene: TRBV20-1; J gene: TRBJ1-4; D gene: -; clone size: -; CDR3 protein: CSAIKGATNEKLFF; CDR3 DNA: TGCAGTGCTATTAAGGGCGCAACTAATGAAAAACTGTTTTTT
V gene: TRBV5-4; J gene: TRBJ2-1; D gene: -; clone size: -; CDR3 protein: CASSLPRRRNEQFF; CDR3 DNA: TGTGCCAGCAGTCTTCCCCGGCGACGCAATGAGCAGTTCTTC
V gene: TRBV6-5; J gene: TRBJ2-5; D gene: TRBD2; clone size: -; CDR3 protein: CASSPFGGGAMETQYF; CDR3 DNA: TGTGCCAGCAGCCCATTCGGCGGGGGGGCCATGGAGACCCAGTACTTC
V gene: TRBV29-1; J gene: TRBJ2-3; D gene: -; clone size: few; CDR3 protein: CSVGATKPDTQYF; CDR3 DNA: TGCAGCGTTGGGGCCACCAAACCAGATACGCAGTATTTT
V gene: TRBV7-9; J gene: TRBJ2-6; D gene: -; clone size: -; CDR3 protein: CASTLGGPTSSGANVLTF; CDR3 DNA: TGTGCCAGCACCTTGGGGGGGCCCACCTCCTCTGGGGCCAACGTCCTGACTTTC
V gene: TRBV12-3/TRBV12-4; J gene: TRBJ1-5; D gene: -; clone size: -; CDR3 protein: CASSFGSTSNQPQHF; CDR3 DNA: TGTGCCAGCAGTTTTGGCAGCACCTCCAATCAGCCCCAGCATTTT
V gene: TRBV15; J gene: TRBJ2-1; D gene: TRBD2; clone size: -; CDR3 protein: CATSREGTSGLSSYNEQFF; CDR3 DNA: TGTGCCACCAGCAGAGAAGGGACTAGCGGTCTTAGCTCCTACAATGAGCAGTTCTTC
V gene: TRBV9; J gene: TRBJ1-2; D gene: -; clone size: -; CDR3 protein: CASSVGQHYGYTF; CDR3 DNA: TGTGCCAGCAGCGTAGGACAGCACTATGGCTACACCTTC
V gene: TRBV12-3/TRBV12-4; J gene: TRBJ1-2; D gene: -; clone size: -; CDR3 protein: CATPRVGGGYTF; CDR3 DNA: TGTGCCACACCGAGGGTGGGAGGAGGCTACACCTTC
V gene: TRBV24-1; J gene: TRBJ2-7; D gene: -; clone size: -; CDR3 protein: CATSPPGYEQYF; CDR3 DNA: TGTGCCACCAGTCCCCCCGGCTACGAGCAGTACTTC
V gene: TRBV29-1; J gene: TRBJ2-5; D gene: TRBD1; clone size: once; CDR3 protein: CSVEDRGWFETQYF; CDR3 DNA: TGCAGCGTTGAGGACAGGGGTTGGTTTGAGACCCAGTACTTC
V gene: TRBV6-5; J gene: TRBJ1-5; D gene: TRBD1; clone size: many; CDR3 protein: CASRPGPGTGSNQPQHF; CDR3 DNA: TGTGCCAGCAGACCAGGTCCCGGGACAGGGAGCAATCAGCCCCAGCATTTT
V gene: TRBV9; J gene: TRBJ2-7; D gene: TRBD1; clone size: few; CDR3 protein: CASSDRTGGEQYF; CDR3 DNA: TGTGCCAGCAGCGACCGGACAGGGGGTGAGCAGTACTTC
V gene: TRBV15; J gene: TRBJ2-1; D gene: -; clone size: few; CDR3 protein: CATSTGRLNEQFF; CDR3 DNA: TGTGCCACCAGCACCGGGCGGCTCAATGAGCAGTTCTTC
V gene: TRBV20-1; J gene: TRBJ2-7; D gene: -; clone size: few; CDR3 protein: CSARLKTGRLDEQYF; CDR3 DNA: TGCAGTGCTAGATTAAAAACGGGGAGGCTAGACGAGCAGTACTTC
V gene: TRBV12-3/TRBV12-4; J gene: TRBJ2-1; D gene: TRBD2; clone size: few; CDR3 protein: CASSTSSGTSGRHNEQFF; CDR3 DNA: TGTGCCAGCAGCACCAGCTCCGGGACTAGCGGGAGGCACAATGAGCAGTTCTTC
V gene: TRBV12-3/TRBV12-4; J gene: TRBJ2-7; D gene: -; clone size: few; CDR3 protein: CASRESGVEEQYF; CDR3 DNA: TGTGCCAGCCGGGAGTCAGGGGTCGAGGAGCAGTACTTC
V gene: TRBV5-1; J gene: TRBJ2-7; D gene: -; clone size: -; CDR3 protein: CASSTRARGSYEQYF; CDR3 DNA: TGCGCCAGCAGCACCCGTGCCAGGGGCTCCTACGAGCAGTACTTC
V gene: TRBV7-9; J gene: TRBJ2-5; D gene: -; clone size: -; CDR3 protein: CASSPRLNQETQYF; CDR3 DNA: TGTGCCAGCAGCCCGCGGCTCAACCAAGAGACCCAGTACTTC
V gene: TRBV7-9; J gene: TRBJ1-5; D gene: -; clone size: few; CDR3 protein: CASSPLGGTQPQHF; CDR3 DNA: TGTGCCAGCAGCCCATTGGGCGGGACTCAGCCCCAGCATTTT
V gene: TRBV11-2; J gene: TRBJ2-1; D gene: TRBD2; clone size: few; CDR3 protein: CASSSIAGDSYNEQFF; CDR3 DNA: TGTGCCAGCAGCTCCATAGCGGGAGACTCCTACAATGAGCAGTTCTTC
V gene: TRBV25-1; J gene: TRBJ2-1; D gene: -; clone size: -; CDR3 protein: CASSERAWTENEQFF; CDR3 DNA: TGTGCCAGCAGTGAACGCGCGTGGACAGAGAATGAGCAGTTCTTC
V gene: TRBV7-9; J gene: TRBJ1-4; D gene: -; clone size: few; CDR3 protein: CASSSDTSTNEKLFF; CDR3 DNA: TGTGCCAGCAGTAGCGACACGTCAACTAATGAAAAACTGTTTTTT
V gene: TRBV12-3/TRBV12-4; J gene: TRBJ1-5; D gene: TRBD1; clone size: -; CDR3 protein: CASSAGTGIVRRGNQPQHF; CDR3 DNA: TGTGCCAGCAGTGCCGGGACAGGTATCGTTCGGCGAGGCAATCAGCCCCAGCATTTT
V gene: TRBV6-6; J gene: TRBJ1-2; D gene: -; clone size: few; CDR3 protein: CASSSTSQNYGYTF; CDR3 DNA: TGTGCCAGCAGTTCCACGTCCCAGAACTATGGCTACACCTTC
V gene: TRBV7-2; J gene: TRBJ2-2; D gene: TRBD2; clone size: -; CDR3 protein: CASSLEVAGVTGELFF; CDR3 DNA: TGTGCCAGCAGCTTAGAAGTAGCGGGAGTAACCGGGGAGCTGTTTTTT
V gene: TRBV29-1; J gene: TRBJ2-5; D gene: -; clone size: many; CDR3 protein: CSVVTRFLGRRETQYF; CDR3 DNA: TGCAGCGTTGTCACCCGATTCCTGGGGCGGAGAGAGACCCAGTACTTC
V gene: TRBV4-1; J gene: TRBJ2-3; D gene: -; clone size: many; CDR3 protein: CASSQGYSTDTQYF; CDR3 DNA: TGCGCCAGCAGCCAAGGATACAGCACAGATACGCAGTATTTT
V gene: TRBV6-1; J gene: TRBJ2-7; D gene: -; clone size: few; CDR3 protein: CASSEDWGSSYEQYF; CDR3 DNA: TGTGCCAGCAGTGAAGATTGGGGAAGCTCCTACGAGCAGTACTTC
V gene: TRBV4-1; J gene: TRBJ2-1; D gene: -; clone size: few; CDR3 protein: CASSSTGRSYNEQFF; CDR3 DNA: TGCGCCAGCAGTTCGACAGGCCGCTCCTACAATGAGCAGTTCTTC
V gene: TRBV5-1; J gene: TRBJ1-1; D gene: TRBD1; clone size: -; CDR3 protein: CASSLPGQGHTEAFF; CDR3 DNA: TGCGCCAGCAGCTTACCGGGACAGGGTCACACTGAAGCTTTCTTT
V gene: TRBV12-3/TRBV12-4; J gene: TRBJ2-1; D gene: TRBD2; clone size: -; CDR3 protein: CASSLGLSGSRYEQFF; CDR3 DNA: TGTGCCAGCAGTTTAGGCCTTAGCGGGAGCAGGTATGAGCAGTTCTTC
V gene: TRBV6-5; J gene: TRBJ1-2; D gene: -; clone size: -; CDR3 protein: CASSPPGTYGYTF; CDR3 DNA: TGTGCCAGCAGCCCTCCGGGGACCTATGGCTACACCTTC
V gene: TRBV4-3; J gene: TRBJ2-6; D gene: TRBD2; clone size: few; CDR3 protein: CASSQDISGVVSGANVLTF; CDR3 DNA: TGCGCCAGCAGCCAAGATATTAGCGGGGTAGTCTCTGGGGCCAACGTCCTGACTTTC
V gene: TRBV20-1; J gene: TRBJ2-4; D gene: -; clone size: few; CDR3 protein: CSARVPGKNIQYF; CDR3 DNA: TGCAGTGCTAGAGTCCCGGGGAAAAACATTCAGTACTTC
V gene: TRBV5-1; J gene: TRBJ2-7; D gene: TRBD1; clone size: -; CDR3 protein: CASSYEGTGAREQYF; CDR3 DNA: TGCGCCAGCAGCTATGAAGGGACAGGGGCCCGCGAGCAGTACTTC
V gene: TRBV7-9; J gene: TRBJ1-2; D gene: -; clone size: -; CDR3 protein: CASSLAADLNYGYTF; CDR3 DNA: TGTGCCAGCAGCTTAGCGGCCGACCTTAACTATGGCTACACCTTC
V gene: TRBV29-1; J gene: TRBJ2-3; D gene: -; clone size: few; CDR3 protein: CSVDGRGDTQYF; CDR3 DNA: TGCAGCGTCGATGGACGTGGGGATACGCAGTATTTT